The clone carrying this T cell receptor beta chain was seen repeatedly, ten times or more. These data are taken from a study of T cells in Graves' hyperthyroidism and ophthalmopathy. The source material, RNA transcripts, was used to amplify TCR beta CDR3 regions. TCR CDR3 regions were first amplified by RT-PCR with HTBI primers. MiXCR, applied by TCRdb to the multiplex PCR reads, yields one record per CDR3 protein. This table holds hundreds of thousands of distinct CDR3 sequences, 13% to 15% found once. Germline CDR1 KGHSH, CDR2 LQKENI. Trimming removed 2 bases at V and 7 bases at J, with 17 bases between. This CDR3 has 15 residues.

The sample consisted of blood. The gene calls are TRBV18 and TRBJ1-2; D may be TRBD1 (6 bases). The source is a woman in her fifties or sixties with Graves' ophthalmopathy. CDR3 bases: TGTGCCAGCTCACCATCTCGACAGGAACATATTGGCTACACCTTC. Translated: CASSPSRQEHIGYTF.